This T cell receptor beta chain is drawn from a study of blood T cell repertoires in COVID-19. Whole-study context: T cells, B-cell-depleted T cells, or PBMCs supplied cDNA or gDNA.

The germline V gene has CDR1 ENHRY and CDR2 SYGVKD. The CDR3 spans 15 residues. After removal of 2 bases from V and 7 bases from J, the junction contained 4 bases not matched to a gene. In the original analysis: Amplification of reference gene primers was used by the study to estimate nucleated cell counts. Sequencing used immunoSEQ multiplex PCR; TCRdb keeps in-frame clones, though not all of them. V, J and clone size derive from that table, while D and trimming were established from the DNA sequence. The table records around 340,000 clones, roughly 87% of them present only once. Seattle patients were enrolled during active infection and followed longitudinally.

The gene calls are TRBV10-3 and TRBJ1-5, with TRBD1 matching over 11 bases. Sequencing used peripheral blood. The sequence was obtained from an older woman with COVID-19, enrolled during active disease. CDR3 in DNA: TGTGCCATCAGTGAGGGGGACAGGGGGAACCAGCCCCAGCATTTT. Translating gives CAISEGDRGNQPQHF.